A selection of T cell receptor beta chains follows, all from one sample in a study of T cells after yellow fever vaccination. One entry per CDR3 protein results from TCRdb running MiXCR on the 5' RACE reads. This sample has hundreds of thousands of distinct CDR3 sequences, with roughly an eighth found just once. The source was PBMCs, collected on the day of the yellow fever booster vaccination. These receptors were obtained from a man younger than 40 who received the YFV17D yellow fever vaccine. Each CDR3 is given with its conserved first and last residue. The D gene is left open where the match is weak.

v_gene	j_gene	d_gene	CDR3aa
TRBV10-3	TRBJ2-3	-	CAISESQVAPRTDTQYF
TRBV5-6	TRBJ2-3	TRBD1	CASSPGTGGAYSTDTQYF
TRBV11-1	TRBJ1-1	-	CASTHGGSRTEAFF
TRBV30	TRBJ1-1	TRBD1	CAWSPQGGRDTEAFF
TRBV7-2	TRBJ1-5	TRBD1	CASSFAPGQGDQPQHF
TRBV20-1	TRBJ1-5	-	CSARTAGGGNQPQHF
TRBV12-3/TRBV12-4	TRBJ2-7	-	CASSLEGGLTYEQYF
TRBV7-6	TRBJ2-5	-	CASSLGGPETQYF
TRBV6-5	TRBJ1-1	TRBD1	CASSSDRGRWAFF
TRBV12-5	TRBJ1-1	-	CASGLGRTAFF
TRBV20-1	TRBJ2-1	TRBD1	CSANTGGDEQFF
TRBV24-1	TRBJ1-2	-	CATSDRQEGVGYTF
TRBV29-1	TRBJ2-1	TRBD2	CSVGRTSGIDNEQFF
TRBV11-1	TRBJ2-1	TRBD2	CASSSRTGPGLAGNEQFF
TRBV5-1	TRBJ2-1	TRBD2	CASSLAGLAGGSDEQFF
TRBV7-2	TRBJ2-3	-	CASSPRVGEADAQYF
TRBV5-1	TRBJ2-3	TRBD2	CASSAVTSASTDTQYF
TRBV7-9	TRBJ1-1	-	CASSLAYDRWDTEAFF
TRBV15	TRBJ2-2	-	CATSRDPAGELFF
TRBV12-3/TRBV12-4	TRBJ1-4	-	CASSSTDRQNEKLFF
TRBV20-1	TRBJ2-3	TRBD1	CSATPGQGVDTQYF
TRBV12-3/TRBV12-4	TRBJ2-1	TRBD2	CASSPPLAGEDNEQFF
TRBV20-1	TRBJ2-7	-	CSAHSAAGYEQYF
TRBV7-2	TRBJ1-5	-	CASSAMRDQPQHF
TRBV5-1	TRBJ2-3	-	CASSPTGIGTDTQYF
TRBV29-1	TRBJ2-3	-	CSVESIFLAWGDTQYF
TRBV5-1	TRBJ1-2	-	CASSLVGSDYGYTF
TRBV18	TRBJ2-7	-	CASSPPARATYEQYF
TRBV27	TRBJ2-7	-	CASSEGAHEQYF
TRBV21-1	TRBJ2-7	-	CASFRTASYEQYF
TRBV21-1	TRBJ2-1	-	CASSKARPSQNNEQFF
TRBV6-5	TRBJ2-6	-	CASSYSFAGYGANVLTF
TRBV5-1	TRBJ2-7	TRBD2	CASSFPGGGEQYF
TRBV9	TRBJ2-1	-	CASSVGNGGREQFF
TRBV3-1	TRBJ2-1	-	CASSQAWGEQFF
TRBV28	TRBJ1-3	TRBD1	CASSTGQGNTIYF
TRBV20-1	TRBJ2-4	-	CSAGVLAKNIQYF
TRBV12-3/TRBV12-4	TRBJ2-2	-	CATRPGSTGELFF
TRBV5-4	TRBJ2-3	TRBD2	CASSPVVAGGSDTQYF
TRBV12-3/TRBV12-4	TRBJ2-2	-	CASSLGGRAGELFF
TRBV7-8	TRBJ2-5	-	CASSSDGGRSQYF
TRBV6-2/TRBV6-3	TRBJ1-1	-	CASREFWDTEAFF
TRBV29-1	TRBJ2-1	TRBD1	CSVGGGQGYNEQFF
TRBV7-8	TRBJ2-7	-	CASSEPGIAYEQYF
TRBV7-6	TRBJ1-5	-	CASSPMGDGNQPQHF
TRBV7-2	TRBJ2-1	-	CASSLEVGYNEQFF